This entry concerns a single T cell receptor (beta chain). The protocol was immunoSEQ multiplex PCR, while the TCRdb copy is restricted to in-frame clones and leaves out a portion. The profile covers approximately 82,000 clones, with around 92% appearing a single time and about 0.38% taken by the ten largest. The data were obtained in a study of technical replicates of blood from a handful of donors. CDR3 length: 16 residues. Germline CDR1 reads SNHLY; CDR2 reads FYNNEI. V was cut by 0 bases and J by 2 bases, with 13 bases left in between. The TCR sequence derives from a human donor in good health. Some clones in this sample may be carry-over from other donors' samples. The material sequenced was T cells isolated from PBMCs. The genes are TRBV2 and TRBJ1-2; TRBD1 might be the D (6 bases). CDR3 sequence reads: CASSEALWGRNYGYTF. DNA for the CDR3: TGTGCCAGCAGTGAAGCGCTTTGGGGGCGAAACTATGGCTACACCTTC.